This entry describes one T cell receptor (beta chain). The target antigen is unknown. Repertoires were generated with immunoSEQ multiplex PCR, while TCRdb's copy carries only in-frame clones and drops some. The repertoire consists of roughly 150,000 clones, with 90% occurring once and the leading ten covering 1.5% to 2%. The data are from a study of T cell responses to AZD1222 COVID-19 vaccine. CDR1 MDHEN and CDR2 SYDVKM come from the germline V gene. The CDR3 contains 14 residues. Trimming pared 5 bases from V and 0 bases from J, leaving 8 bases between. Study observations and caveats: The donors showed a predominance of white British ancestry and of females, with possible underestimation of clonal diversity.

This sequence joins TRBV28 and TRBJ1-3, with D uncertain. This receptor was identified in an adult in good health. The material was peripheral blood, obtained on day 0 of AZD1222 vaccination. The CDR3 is CASSDQNSGNTIYF. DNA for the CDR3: TGTGCCAGCAGTGATCAGAACTCTGGAAACACCATATATTTT. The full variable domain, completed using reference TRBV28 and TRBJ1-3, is DVKVTQSSRYLVKRTGEKVFLECVQDMDHENMFWYRQDPGLGLRLIYFSYDVKMKEKGDIPEGYSVSREKKERFSLILESASTNQTSMYLCASSDQNSGNTIYFGEGSWLTVV.